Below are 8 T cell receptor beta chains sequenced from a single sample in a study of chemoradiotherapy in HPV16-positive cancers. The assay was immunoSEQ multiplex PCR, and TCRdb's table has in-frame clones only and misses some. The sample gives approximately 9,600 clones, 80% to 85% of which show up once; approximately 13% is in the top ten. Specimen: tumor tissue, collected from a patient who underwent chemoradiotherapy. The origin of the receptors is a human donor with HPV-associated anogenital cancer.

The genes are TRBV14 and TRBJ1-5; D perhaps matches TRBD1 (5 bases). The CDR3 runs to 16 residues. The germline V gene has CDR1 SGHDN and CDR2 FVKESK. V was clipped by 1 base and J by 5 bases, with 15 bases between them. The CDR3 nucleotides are TGTGCCAGCAGCCAAGGGGCTGCAGGGCCGGATCAGCCCCAGCATTTT. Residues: CASSQGAAGPDQPQHF.

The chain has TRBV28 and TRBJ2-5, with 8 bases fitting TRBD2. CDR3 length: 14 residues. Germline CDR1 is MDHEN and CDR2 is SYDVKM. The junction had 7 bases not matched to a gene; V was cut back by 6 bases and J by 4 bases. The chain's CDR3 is CASRPPAGGETQYF. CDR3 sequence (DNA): TGTGCCAGCAGACCCCCTGCGGGGGGAGAGACCCAGTACTTC.

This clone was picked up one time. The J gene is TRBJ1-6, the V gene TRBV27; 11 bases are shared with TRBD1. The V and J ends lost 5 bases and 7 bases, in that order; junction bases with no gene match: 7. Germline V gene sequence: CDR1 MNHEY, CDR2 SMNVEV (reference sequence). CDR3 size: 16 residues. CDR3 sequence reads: CASSLNRDRGNSPLHF. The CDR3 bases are TGTGCCAGCAGTCTCAACCGGGACAGGGGGAATTCACCCCTCCACTTT.

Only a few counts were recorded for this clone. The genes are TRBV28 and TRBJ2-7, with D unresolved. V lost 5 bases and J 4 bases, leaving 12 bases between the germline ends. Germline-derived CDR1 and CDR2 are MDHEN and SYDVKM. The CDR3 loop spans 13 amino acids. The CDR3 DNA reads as TGTGCCAGCAGTCCACAAGGTTGGTACGAGCAGTACTTC. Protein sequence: CASSPQGWYEQYF.

CDR3 sequence (DNA): TGCGCCAGCAGCCATGTCACAGGGGCCTCCTACAATGAGCAGTTCTTC. This gives the protein CASSHVTGASYNEQFF. The V and J genes are TRBV5-1 and TRBJ2-1, with 7 bases fitting TRBD1. The CDR3 extends over 16 amino acids. CDR1 and CDR2 (germline): SGHRS, YFSETQ. Trimming at V came to 4 bases and at J to 0 bases, leaving 7 bases not matched to a gene. Together with reference TRBV5-1 and TRBJ2-1, the CDR3 gives the full variable domain: KAGVTQTPRYLIKTRGQQVTLSCSPISGHRSVSWYQQTPGQGLQFLFEYFSETQRNKGNFPGRFSGRQFSNSRSEMNVSTLELGDSALYLCASSHVTGASYNEQFFGPGTRLTVL.

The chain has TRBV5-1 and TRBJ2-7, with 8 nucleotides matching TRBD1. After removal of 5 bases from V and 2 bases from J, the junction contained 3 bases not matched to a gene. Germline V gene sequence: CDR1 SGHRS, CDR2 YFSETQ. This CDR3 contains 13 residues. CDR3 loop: CASRGGQAYEQYF. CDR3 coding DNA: TGCGCCAGCAGGGGGGGACAGGCCTACGAGCAGTACTTC. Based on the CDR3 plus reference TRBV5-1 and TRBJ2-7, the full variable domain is KAGVTQTPRYLIKTRGQQVTLSCSPISGHRSVSWYQQTPGQGLQFLFEYFSETQRNKGNFPGRFSGRQFSNSRSEMNVSTLELGDSALYLCASRGGQAYEQYFGPGTRLTVT.

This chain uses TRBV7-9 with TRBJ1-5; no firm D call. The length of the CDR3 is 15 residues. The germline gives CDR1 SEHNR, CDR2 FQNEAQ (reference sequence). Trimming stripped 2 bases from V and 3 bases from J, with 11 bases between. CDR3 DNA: TGTGCCAGCAGCTTATCAGGCCAGCTCAATCAGCCCCAGCATTTT. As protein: CASSLSGQLNQPQHF.

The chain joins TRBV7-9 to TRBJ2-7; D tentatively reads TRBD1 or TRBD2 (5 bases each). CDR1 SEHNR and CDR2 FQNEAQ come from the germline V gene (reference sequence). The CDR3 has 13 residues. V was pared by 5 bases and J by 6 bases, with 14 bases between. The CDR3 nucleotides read TGTGCCAGCAGCACCGGGGCCACCGGCGAGCAGTACTTC. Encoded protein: CASSTGATGEQYF.